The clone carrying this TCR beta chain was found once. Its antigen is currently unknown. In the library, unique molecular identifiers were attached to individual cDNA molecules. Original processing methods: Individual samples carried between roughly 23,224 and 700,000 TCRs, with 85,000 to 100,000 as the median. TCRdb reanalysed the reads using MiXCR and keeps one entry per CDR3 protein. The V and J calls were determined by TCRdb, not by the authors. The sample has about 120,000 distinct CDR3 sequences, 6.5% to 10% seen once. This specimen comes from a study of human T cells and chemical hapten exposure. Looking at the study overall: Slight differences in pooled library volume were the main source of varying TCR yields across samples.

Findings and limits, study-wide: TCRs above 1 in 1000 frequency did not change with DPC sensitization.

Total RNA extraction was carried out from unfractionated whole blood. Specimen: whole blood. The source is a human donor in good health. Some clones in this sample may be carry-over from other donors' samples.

Written as DNA, the CDR3 is TGTGCCAGCAGCGTTTTGACAGGGTCCTCTGGGGCCAACGTCCTGACTTTC. It codes for CASSVLTGSSGANVLTF. The rearrangement uses TRBV5-5 and TRBJ2-6, with TRBD1 matching 7 bases. The CDR3 runs 17 residues. V trimming: 4 bases; J trimming: 0 bases; junction bases outside the gene matches: 7. The germline V gene has CDR1 SGHKS and CDR2 YYEKEE (reference sequence).